Presented here are 21 T cell receptor beta chains from one specimen sequenced in a study of T cells after yellow fever vaccination. TCRdb called the 5' RACE reads again in MiXCR, with one record for every CDR3 protein. The sample shows 510,000 or so distinct CDR3 sequences, under 25% of them seen only once. The specimen comprised PBMCs, sampled 15 days after the yellow fever booster vaccination. These receptors came from a man in his thirties or forties who received the YFV17D yellow fever vaccine.

The chain uses TRBV16 and TRBJ2-7; no clear D gene. The length of the CDR3 is 13 residues. Trimming cost V 8 bases and J 3 bases, with 14 bases left between them. CDR1 and CDR2 from the germline V gene are KGHSY and FQNENV. The CDR3: CASHKQSNYEQYF. CDR3 nucleotides: TGTGCCAGCCACAAACAGTCGAACTACGAGCAGTACTTC.

The chain employs TRBV29-1 and TRBJ2-7, with 7 bases matching TRBD1. The J segment lost 3 bases and the V segment lost 2 bases, leaving 4 bases of the junction unmatched. This CDR3 spans 13 amino acids. CDR1 and CDR2 from the germline V gene are SQVTM and ANQGSEA. The CDR3: CSVETGDHYEQYF. The CDR3 nucleotides are TGCAGCGTTGAAACAGGGGACCACTACGAGCAGTACTTC.

This clonotype has more than one count but fewer than ten. The chain carries TRBV10-3 and TRBJ2-7; D tentatively fits TRBD1 or TRBD2 (6 bases each). V was cut by 7 bases and J by 6 bases, with 19 bases left in between. Germline CDR1 and CDR2: ENHRY and SYGVKD. This CDR3 comprises 14 residues. CDR3 nucleotides: TGTGCCATCAAGGGAAGGGGGAAGGAGGGCGAGCAGTACTTC. It is translated as CAIKGRGKEGEQYF.

The sample holds a few counts of this clonotype. This chain connects TRBV29-1 to TRBJ2-1, with TRBD2 matching 8 bases. The CDR3 covers 13 residues. Unmatched junction bases numbered 11, after V lost 7 bases and J lost 9 bases. The germline gives CDR1 SQVTM, CDR2 ANQGSEA. CDR3 in DNA: TGCAGCGGAACGCGGGAGGCCCCTATTGAGCAGTTCTTC. It specifies CSGTREAPIEQFF.

The gene calls are TRBV2 and TRBJ1-5; D not resolved. Germline-derived CDR1 and CDR2 are SNHLY and FYNNEI. Deletions cut 4 bases from V and 0 bases from J, with 4 bases between. The CDR3 covers 13 residues. CDR3 sequence reads: CASSVDSNQPQHF. CDR3 in DNA: TGTGCCAGCAGTGTTGATAGCAATCAGCCCCAGCATTTT.

The CDR3 loop reads CSASSRDEQFF. Here the CDR3 DNA reads TGCAGTGCTAGCTCCAGAGATGAGCAGTTCTTC. V gene TRBV20-1 combines with J gene TRBJ2-1; D unresolved. V gave up 3 bases and J gave up 8 bases, with 8 bases separating them. This CDR3 has 11 amino acids. CDR1 and CDR2 (germline): DFQATT, SNEGSKA (reference sequence).

CDR3 bases: TGTGCCAGCACCTCGACAGGTGGCTACACCTTC. Its translation: CASTSTGGYTF. The rearrangement uses TRBV6-2 or TRBV6-3 and TRBJ1-2; D is possibly TRBD1 (6 bases). V lost 7 bases, J lost 7 bases, and 10 bases lay in between. The germline CDR1 and CDR2 sequences are MNHEY and SVGEGT. This CDR3 has 11 residues.

CDR3 bases: TGTGCCAGCAGTTTAGTAGGTTCGGGTTTAGTGTCCTACAATGAGCAGTTCTTC. It codes for CASSLVGSGLVSYNEQFF. V and J are TRBV12-3 or TRBV12-4 and TRBJ2-1; D ambiguous. V was clipped by 1 base and J by 1 base, with 17 bases between them. The CDR3 consists of 18 residues.

The V and J genes are TRBV5-6 and TRBJ1-2; possible D gene TRBD1, 5 bases. CDR1 is SGHDT and CDR2 is YYEEEE in the germline V gene. CDR3 size: 15 residues. V lost 0 bases and J lost 4, with 13 bases in between. The CDR3 is CASSLDRRLSYGYTF. In DNA form, the CDR3 reads TGTGCCAGCAGCTTGGACAGGCGGCTCAGCTATGGCTACACCTTC.

This clonotype was seen ten or more times. The chain uses TRBV28 and TRBJ2-2, with 8 bases matching TRBD1. V lost 8 bases and J lost 4; bases outside the gene matches: 21. Germline assignment: CDR1 MDHEN and CDR2 SYDVKM. The CDR3 loop spans 19 amino acids. The CDR3 nucleotides are TGTGCCAGCGGTAATAGGGACAGGAGTTCCTCTTTGAGCACCGGGGAGCTGTTTTTT. Encoded protein: CASGNRDRSSSLSTGELFF.

V gene TRBV5-1 combines with J gene TRBJ1-1; weak D call: TRBD1 (5 bases). Trimming took 4 bases from V and 4 from J, leaving 14 bases between them. The CDR3 runs to 14 residues. The V gene's germline CDR1 is SGHRS and CDR2 YFSETQ. DNA for the CDR3: TGCGCCAGCAGCACGGGACGGGGGGGCACTGAAGCTTTCTTT. Translated: CASSTGRGGTEAFF.

This clonotype was seen a few times. The chain joins TRBV5-4 to TRBJ2-3; 14 bases match TRBD2. Germline CDR1 and CDR2: SGHNT and YYREEE (reference sequence). The V segment lost 1 base and the J segment 0 bases; nucleotides outside the gene matches: 7. This CDR3 has 19 residues. CDR3 loop: CASSLPGTSGRSSTDTQYF. The CDR3 nucleotides are TGTGCCAGCAGCTTGCCGGGGACTAGCGGGAGAAGCAGCACAGATACGCAGTATTTT.

The chain is built from TRBV20-1 and TRBJ2-3, with 7 nucleotides matching TRBD2. There are 15 residues in the CDR3. Germline-derived CDR1 and CDR2 are DFQATT and SNEGSKA (reference sequence). With 0 bases clipped from V and 6 bases from J, the junction kept 9 bases outside the gene matches. The CDR3 bases are TGCAGTGCTAGAGATCGTAGAGCGGGAACGGATACGCAGTATTTT. This codes for CSARDRRAGTDTQYF.

This clonotype showed up just a few times. The chain carries TRBV7-2 and TRBJ2-4, with unresolved D. The length of the CDR3 is 16 residues. V was cut by 5 bases and J by 2 bases, with 16 bases left in between. Germline V gene lookup returns CDR1 SGHTA and CDR2 FQGNSA. In nucleotides, the CDR3 is TGTGCCAGCAGCGTCCAACCTTTGGGGACCAAAAACATTCAGTACTTC. Amino acids: CASSVQPLGTKNIQYF.

The chain combines TRBV5-1 with TRBJ2-3; no reliable D call. Trimming cost V 3 bases and J 1 base, with 15 bases left between them. The CDR3 length is 16 residues. Germline V gene data show CDR1 as SGHRS and CDR2 as YFSETQ. This chain's CDR3 is CASSYSRGSGTDTQYF. Written as DNA, the CDR3 is TGCGCCAGCAGCTATAGCCGTGGTTCCGGCACAGATACGCAGTATTTT. The full variable domain, with the rest looked up from reference TRBV5-1 and TRBJ2-3, is KAGVTQTPRYLIKTRGQQVTLSCSPISGHRSVSWYQQTPGQGLQFLFEYFSETQRNKGNFPGRFSGRQFSNSRSEMNVSTLELGDSALYLCASSYSRGSGTDTQYFGPGTRLTVL.

The chain joins TRBV29-1 to TRBJ2-2; D gene ambiguous. Germline V gives CDR1 SQVTM, CDR2 ANQGSEA. The CDR3 has 14 amino acids. Trimming cost V 4 bases and J 4 bases, with 13 bases left between them. CDR3: CSVGEVPSTGELFF. The CDR3 region has the DNA TGCAGCGTTGGTGAGGTTCCTTCCACCGGGGAGCTGTTTTTT.

The chain is built from TRBV20-1 and TRBJ2-3, with TRBD1 as a possible D gene (5 bases). CDR3 size: 14 residues. The V gene lost 5 bases and the J gene lost 6 bases, with 18 bases spanning the gap. Per germline, CDR1 DFQATT and CDR2 SNEGSKA (reference sequence). This chain's CDR3 is CSAGAVPVTDTQYF. The CDR3 region has the DNA TGCAGTGCTGGGGCGGTACCCGTGACGGATACGCAGTATTTT.

Concerning this clonotype itself: A junction boundary mismatches the germline segment, possibly from a read error. J is TRBJ2-3 and V is TRBV20-1; D gene ambiguous. The germline CDR1 and CDR2 sequences are DFQATT and SNEGSKA (reference sequence). This CDR3 comprises 18 residues. The CDR3 loop is CCARDHRLALAFTDTQYF. The DNA for the CDR3 is TGCTGTGCTAGAGATCACCGGCTGGCGCTCGCTTTCACAGATACGCAGTATTTT.

This clonotype was recorded many times. This sequence joins TRBV18 and TRBJ1-2; possibly TRBD1 for D (5 bases). From germline, CDR1 is KGHSH and CDR2 LQKENI. The CDR3 has 13 residues. Trimming stripped 4 bases from V and 5 bases from J, with 11 bases between. The CDR3 DNA reads TGTGCCAGCTCACGTGGGACGGATTATGGCTACACCTTC. The encoded protein is CASSRGTDYGYTF. Supplemented by reference TRBV18 and TRBJ1-2, the full variable domain reads NAGVMQNPRHLVRRRGQEARLRCSPMKGHSHVYWYRQLPEEGLKFMVYLQKENIIDESGMPKERFSAEFPKEGPSILRIQQVVRGDSAAYFCASSRGTDYGYTFGSGTRLTVV.

The gene calls are TRBV7-2 and TRBJ2-3; no reliable D call. The CDR3 loop spans 14 amino acids. Germline CDR1 reads SGHTA; CDR2 reads FQGNSA. Between the trimmed V and J ends, which lost 1 base and 5 bases, there was a span of 10 bases. This CDR3 is CASSLGGSVDTQYF. The DNA of the CDR3 is TGTGCCAGCAGCTTAGGAGGTTCCGTAGATACGCAGTATTTT.

V and J are TRBV7-6 and TRBJ1-1, with TRBD1 matching 7 bases. CDR1 is SGHVS, CDR2 FNYEAQ, per germline. The CDR3 sequence is 16 residues long. The ends lost 1 base at V and 1 base at J; junction bases unmatched: 6. This CDR3 reads CASSLDLGGANTEAFF. CDR3 bases: TGTGCCAGCAGCTTAGATTTAGGGGGCGCGAACACTGAAGCTTTCTTT.